Listed below are T cell receptor beta chains from one sample, sequenced in a study of vaccination and CD4 T cells after COVID-19. TCRdb reanalysed the PCR reads using MiXCR and keeps one entry per CDR3 protein. The sample lists almost 20,000 distinct CDR3 sequences, around 45% occurring once. No cognate antigen is known for these TCRs. Here the sequenced sample was CD4+ T cells from blood, cultured in vitro, taken before SARS-CoV-2 vaccination. The receptor set was obtained from a human donor who had recovered from COVID-19. Each CDR3 is given with its conserved first and last residue. A D gene is named only where the DNA matches it firmly. Clone size is stated in some rows and not others, as once, few, many or a class when expanded.

TRBJ2-7	-	TRBV4-1	TRBD1	CASSQGTGGPSSYEQYF	TGCGCCAGCAGCCAAGGGACAGGGGGCCCCAGCTCCTACGAGCAGTACTTC
TRBJ2-4	-	TRBV7-2	-	CASSLVGSGENIQYF	TGTGCCAGCAGCTTAGTCGGTTCAGGGGAGAACATTCAGTACTTC
TRBJ2-5	few	TRBV28	-	CASSFTRAETQYF	TGTGCCAGCAGTTTCACTCGAGCTGAGACCCAGTACTTC
TRBJ2-1	-	TRBV20-1	TRBD2	CSARGWAGGPSYNEQFF	TGCAGTGCTAGAGGATGGGCGGGGGGGCCCTCCTACAATGAGCAGTTCTTC
TRBJ2-5	few	TRBV19	TRBD2	CASSPGLAGETQYF	TGTGCCAGTAGTCCCGGACTAGCGGGGGAGACCCAGTACTTC
TRBJ1-2	-	TRBV6-5	-	CASSYSQGPYGYTF	TGTGCCAGCAGTTACTCCCAGGGTCCCTATGGCTACACCTTC
TRBJ1-1	-	TRBV28	-	CASSSGGGLKPAFF	TGTGCCAGCAGTTCAGGAGGGGGGCTTAAGCCAGCTTTCTTT
TRBJ2-5	-	TRBV9	-	CASSVGTGSVTQYF	TGTGCCAGCAGCGTAGGCACAGGGTCTGTGACCCAGTACTTC
TRBJ1-3	few	TRBV7-2	-	CASSLDRNSGNTIYF	TGTGCCAGCAGCTTAGACAGGAATAGTGGAAACACCATATATTTT
TRBJ2-1	-	TRBV29-1	-	CSVRTINEQFF	TGCAGCGTCCGGACTATCAATGAGCAGTTCTTC
TRBJ1-3	-	TRBV12-3/TRBV12-4	-	CASSTGTGNTIYF	TGTGCCAGCAGCACAGGGACTGGAAACACCATATATTTT
TRBJ2-2	-	TRBV5-4	TRBD1	CASSRGLVDRDTGELFF	TGTGCCAGCAGTCGCGGATTGGTAGACAGGGACACCGGGGAGCTGTTTTTT
TRBJ2-1	-	TRBV7-9	-	CASSLASQYNEQFF	TGTGCCAGCAGCTTAGCGAGTCAGTACAATGAGCAGTTCTTC
TRBJ2-2	-	TRBV28	TRBD2	CASSLYLAGAQVGELFF	TGTGCCAGCAGTTTATATCTAGCGGGAGCCCAGGTCGGGGAGCTGTTTTTT
TRBJ1-1	-	TRBV2	TRBD1	CASSFRQGYTEAFF	TGTGCCAGCAGTTTTCGACAGGGATACACTGAAGCTTTCTTT
TRBJ2-4	-	TRBV29-1	-	CSRRVLDKNIQYF	TGCAGCCGACGGGTACTGGACAAAAACATTCAGTACTTC
TRBJ1-6	-	TRBV20-1	-	CSARVRVPNSPLHF	TGCAGTGCTAGAGTCCGGGTCCCTAATTCACCCCTCCACTTT
TRBJ2-7	few	TRBV7-2	TRBD1	CASSPRQGLSGEQYF	TGTGCCAGCAGCCCGAGACAGGGCCTCTCGGGCGAGCAGTACTTC
TRBJ2-2	-	TRBV29-1	TRBD1	CSVQGQGGTGELFF	TGCAGCGTTCAAGGACAGGGCGGCACCGGGGAGCTGTTTTTT
TRBJ2-5	-	TRBV20-1	-	CSARDTQSRGETQYF	TGCAGTGCTAGAGATACCCAGAGTCGTGGGGAGACCCAGTACTTC
TRBJ2-2	-	TRBV6-4	-	CASSLLFGLNTGELFF	TGTGCCAGCAGTCTCCTGTTCGGACTGAACACCGGGGAGCTGTTTTTT
TRBJ2-7	-	TRBV6-1	-	CASRSSYEQYF	TGTGCCAGCAGGAGCTCCTACGAGCAGTACTTC
TRBJ1-2	few	TRBV27	-	CASQRRGSSLYGYTF	TGTGCCAGCCAACGCCGGGGGAGCTCCCTATATGGCTACACCTTC
TRBJ2-2	-	TRBV6-5	-	CASSYRQGSGELFF	TGTGCCAGCAGTTACAGGCAGGGAAGCGGGGAGCTGTTTTTT
TRBJ1-2	-	TRBV28	-	CASSLWGRNYGYTF	TGTGCCAGCAGTTTATGGGGCAGGAACTATGGCTACACCTTC
TRBJ2-2	-	TRBV7-9	TRBD1	CASSLTGDTGELFF	TGTGCCAGCAGCCTCACAGGGGACACCGGGGAGCTGTTTTTT
TRBJ1-6	-	TRBV6-5	-	CASSLGIANNSPLHF	TGTGCCAGCAGTTTGGGTATCGCAAATAATTCACCCCTCCACTTT
TRBJ2-7	-	TRBV7-2	-	CASSVTYEQYF	TGTGCCAGCAGCGTAACCTACGAGCAGTACTTC
TRBJ2-1	-	TRBV21-1	-	CASWPGLAGVYNEQFF	TGTGCCAGTTGGCCGGGACTAGCGGGAGTCTACAATGAGCAGTTCTTC
TRBJ1-5	-	TRBV6-1	TRBD1	CASRATGEGQPQHF	TGTGCCAGCAGGGCTACAGGGGAGGGGCAGCCCCAGCATTTT
TRBJ1-1	-	TRBV6-1	-	CASRPGPYGTEAFF	TGTGCCAGCAGACCTGGACCCTATGGGACTGAAGCTTTCTTT
TRBJ1-5	-	TRBV11-2	TRBD1	CASSLGTGWGQPQHF	TGTGCCAGCAGCTTAGGGACAGGGTGGGGACAGCCCCAGCATTTT
TRBJ1-6	-	TRBV7-6	-	CASSLGGIQGSPLHF	TGTGCCAGCAGCTTAGGGGGGATACAGGGCTCACCCCTCCACTTT
TRBJ1-2	-	TRBV9	-	CASSLSAGAHGGYTF	TGTGCCAGCAGCCTATCGGCTGGGGCCCACGGGGGCTACACCTTC
TRBJ1-4	-	TRBV20-1	TRBD1	CSARGQGSEKLFF	TGCAGTGCTAGAGGACAGGGGTCTGAAAAACTGTTTTTT
TRBJ1-2	-	TRBV5-4	TRBD1	CASSLTGWDSNHYGYTF	TGTGCCAGCAGCTTGACTGGGTGGGACAGCAACCACTATGGCTACACCTTC
TRBJ2-5	-	TRBV19	-	CASSGRGSKETQYF	TGTGCCAGTAGTGGCAGGGGTAGTAAAGAGACCCAGTACTTC
TRBJ2-7	-	TRBV27	TRBD1	CASRGGPYEQYF	TGTGCCAGCAGAGGGGGCCCCTACGAGCAGTACTTC
TRBJ1-3	few	TRBV20-1	-	CSATQEDSGNTIYF	TGCAGTGCGACCCAGGAGGATTCAGGAAACACCATATATTTT
TRBJ1-3	few	TRBV7-2	-	CASSLAGGRSGNTIYF	TGTGCCAGCAGCTTAGCCGGCGGACGCTCTGGAAACACCATATATTTT
TRBJ2-1	-	TRBV6-1	-	CASRASGTGSSGNEQFF	TGTGCCAGCAGGGCTAGTGGGACCGGATCGTCGGGCAATGAGCAGTTCTTC
TRBJ2-3	-	TRBV28	-	CASIGADTQYF	TGTGCCAGCATTGGGGCAGATACGCAGTATTTT
TRBJ2-1	-	TRBV10-3	TRBD1	CAIDGTGDNEQFF	TGTGCCATAGACGGGACAGGGGACAATGAGCAGTTCTTC
TRBJ2-5	-	TRBV6-1	-	CASSTGGGQETQYF	TGTGCCAGCAGTACGGGGGGCGGGCAAGAGACCCAGTACTTC
TRBJ1-5	-	TRBV5-1	-	CASSSQGGSQPQHF	TGCGCCAGCAGCTCGCAGGGTGGGAGTCAGCCCCAGCATTTT
TRBJ2-7	-	TRBV19	-	CASSIRGSSYEQYF	TGTGCCAGTAGTATACGGGGGAGCTCCTACGAGCAGTACTTC
TRBJ2-2	-	TRBV7-6	-	CASSPQRQGGTGELFF	TGTGCCAGCAGCCCACAGCGGCAAGGTGGAACCGGGGAGCTGTTTTTT
TRBJ1-5	-	TRBV19	TRBD1	CASSIQGANQPQHF	TGTGCCAGTAGTATCCAGGGGGCCAATCAGCCCCAGCATTTT
TRBJ1-1	few	TRBV7-2	TRBD1	CASSAPGQSNTEAFF	TGTGCCAGCAGCGCCCCGGGACAGTCGAACACTGAAGCTTTCTTT
TRBJ2-4	few	TRBV6-5	-	CASSYSIPSQSIQYF	TGTGCCAGCAGTTACTCCATCCCTAGCCAGAGCATTCAGTACTTC
TRBJ2-1	-	TRBV28	TRBD1	CASGTVYNEQFF	TGTGCCAGCGGGACAGTATACAATGAGCAGTTCTTC
TRBJ1-2	-	TRBV6-1	-	CASSESEGAGGAYGYTF	TGTGCCAGCAGTGAATCCGAGGGAGCAGGAGGCGCCTATGGCTACACCTTC
TRBJ1-5	-	TRBV6-2/TRBV6-3	TRBD1	CASGGTGGRDSNQPQHF	TGTGCCAGCGGTGGGACAGGGGGAAGGGATAGCAATCAGCCCCAGCATTTT
TRBJ2-5	-	TRBV20-1	TRBD2	CSASVLAAQETQYF	TGCAGTGCTAGCGTACTAGCGGCCCAAGAGACCCAGTACTTC
TRBJ2-5	-	TRBV7-8	-	CASSNSETQYF	TGTGCCAGCAGCAACTCGGAGACCCAGTACTTC
TRBJ2-7	-	TRBV11-2	-	CASSSGGRNYEQYF	TGTGCCAGCTCTTCTGGGGGGCGCAACTACGAGCAGTACTTC
TRBJ2-1	-	TRBV5-1	TRBD2	CASSPHSPSGACNEQFF	TGCGCCAGCAGCCCACACAGCCCCAGCGGGGCGTGCAATGAGCAGTTCTTC
TRBJ2-5	-	TRBV7-7	TRBD2	CASSLAAGGIGTQYF	TGTGCCAGCAGCTTAGCAGCGGGGGGTATTGGGACCCAGTACTTC
TRBJ2-5	-	TRBV11-3	-	CASSVSMETQYF	TGTGCCAGCAGCGTCTCCATGGAGACCCAGTACTTC